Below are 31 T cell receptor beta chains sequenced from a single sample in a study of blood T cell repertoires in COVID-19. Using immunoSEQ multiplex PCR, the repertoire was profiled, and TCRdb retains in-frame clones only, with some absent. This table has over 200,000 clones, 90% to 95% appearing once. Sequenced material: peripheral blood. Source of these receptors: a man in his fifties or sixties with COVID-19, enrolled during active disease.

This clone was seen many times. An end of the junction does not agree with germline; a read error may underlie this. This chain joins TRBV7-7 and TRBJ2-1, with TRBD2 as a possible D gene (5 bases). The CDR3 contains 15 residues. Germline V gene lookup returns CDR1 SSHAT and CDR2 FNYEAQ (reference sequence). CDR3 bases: TGTGCTAGCAGCCCCCACAGCGGCTACTACAATGAGCAGTTCTTC. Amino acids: CASSPHSGYYNEQFF.

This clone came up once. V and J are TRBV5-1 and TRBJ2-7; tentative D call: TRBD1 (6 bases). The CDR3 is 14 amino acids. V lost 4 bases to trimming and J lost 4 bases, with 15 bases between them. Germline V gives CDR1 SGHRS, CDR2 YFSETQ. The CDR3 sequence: CASSQPGQMYEQYF. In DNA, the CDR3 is TGCGCCAGCAGCCAACCTGGACAGATGTACGAGCAGTACTTC.

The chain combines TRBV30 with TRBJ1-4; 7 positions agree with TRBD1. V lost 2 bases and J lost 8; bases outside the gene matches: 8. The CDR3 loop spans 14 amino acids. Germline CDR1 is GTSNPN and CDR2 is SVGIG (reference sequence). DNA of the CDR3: TGTGCCTGGAGTTACTACAGGGGATACGAAAAACTGTTTTTT. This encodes CAWSYYRGYEKLFF.

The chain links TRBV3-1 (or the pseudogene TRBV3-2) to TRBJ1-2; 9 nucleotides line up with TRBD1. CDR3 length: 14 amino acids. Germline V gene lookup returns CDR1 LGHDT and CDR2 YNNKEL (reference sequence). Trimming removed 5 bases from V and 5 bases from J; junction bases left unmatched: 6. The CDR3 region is CASSNGQGIYGYTF. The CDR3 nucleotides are TGTGCCAGCAGCAACGGACAGGGGATATATGGCTACACCTTC.

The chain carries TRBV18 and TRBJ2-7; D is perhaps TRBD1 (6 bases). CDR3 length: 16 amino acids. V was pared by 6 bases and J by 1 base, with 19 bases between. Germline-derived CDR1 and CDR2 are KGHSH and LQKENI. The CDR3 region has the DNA TGTGCCAGCTCGCGCGCAGGGCAGGGGTCTTCCTACGAGCAGTACTTC. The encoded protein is CASSRAGQGSSYEQYF.

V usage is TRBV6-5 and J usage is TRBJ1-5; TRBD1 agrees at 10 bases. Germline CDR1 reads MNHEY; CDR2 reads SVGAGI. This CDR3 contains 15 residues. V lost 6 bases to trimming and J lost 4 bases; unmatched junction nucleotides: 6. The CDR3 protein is CASSADRGRNQPQHF. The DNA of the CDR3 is TGTGCCAGCAGCGCCGACAGGGGGCGAAATCAGCCCCAGCATTTT.

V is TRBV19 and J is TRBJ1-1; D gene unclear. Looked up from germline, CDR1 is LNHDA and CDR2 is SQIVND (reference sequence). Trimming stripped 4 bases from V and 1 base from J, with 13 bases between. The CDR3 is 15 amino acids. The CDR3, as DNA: TGTGCCAGTAGTACTTTTGACACCAAGAACACTGAAGCTTTCTTT. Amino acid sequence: CASSTFDTKNTEAFF.

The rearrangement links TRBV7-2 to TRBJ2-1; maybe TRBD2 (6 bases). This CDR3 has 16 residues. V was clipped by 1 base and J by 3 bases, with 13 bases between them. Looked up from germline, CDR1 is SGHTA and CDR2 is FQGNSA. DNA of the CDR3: TGTGCCAGCAGCTTAGATGCTAGCGCTGTCTACAATGAGCAGTTCTTC. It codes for CASSLDASAVYNEQFF.

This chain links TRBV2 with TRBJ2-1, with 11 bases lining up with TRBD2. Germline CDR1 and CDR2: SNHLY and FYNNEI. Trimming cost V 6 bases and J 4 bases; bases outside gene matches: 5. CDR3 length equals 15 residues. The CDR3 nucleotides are TGTGCCAGCAGGTTAGCGGGGGGGGTATACAATGAGCAGTTCTTC. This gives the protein CASRLAGGVYNEQFF.

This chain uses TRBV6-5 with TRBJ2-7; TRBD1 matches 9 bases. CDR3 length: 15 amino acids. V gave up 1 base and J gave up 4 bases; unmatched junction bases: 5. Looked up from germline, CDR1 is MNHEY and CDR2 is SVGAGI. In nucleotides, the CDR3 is TGTGCCAGCAGTTACTTACAGGGGGCCCCGTACGAGCAGTACTTC. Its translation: CASSYLQGAPYEQYF.

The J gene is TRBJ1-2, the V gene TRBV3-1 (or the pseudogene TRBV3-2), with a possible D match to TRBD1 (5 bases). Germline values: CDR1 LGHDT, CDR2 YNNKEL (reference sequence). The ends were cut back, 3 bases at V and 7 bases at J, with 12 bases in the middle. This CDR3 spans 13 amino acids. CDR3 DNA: TGTGCCAGCAGCCACCACCGGGGGGTTGGCTACACCTTC. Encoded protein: CASSHHRGVGYTF.

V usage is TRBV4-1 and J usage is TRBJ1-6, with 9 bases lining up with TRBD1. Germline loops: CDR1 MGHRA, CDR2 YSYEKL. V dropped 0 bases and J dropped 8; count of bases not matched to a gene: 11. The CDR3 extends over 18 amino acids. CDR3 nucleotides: TGCGCCAGCAGCCAAGAACCGGGACAGGGTATTTCTTATTCACCCCTCCACTTT. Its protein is CASSQEPGQGISYSPLHF.

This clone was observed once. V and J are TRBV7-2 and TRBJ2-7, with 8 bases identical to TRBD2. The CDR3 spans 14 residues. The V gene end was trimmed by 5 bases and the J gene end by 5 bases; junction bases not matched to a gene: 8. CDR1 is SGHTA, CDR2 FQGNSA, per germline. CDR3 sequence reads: CASSREGSEDEQYF. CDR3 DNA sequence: TGTGCCAGCAGCCGGGAGGGTAGCGAAGACGAGCAGTACTTC.

The CDR3 protein is CSVEDPRGGEMNTEAFF. The CDR3, as DNA: TGCAGCGTTGAAGATCCCCGCGGGGGAGAGATGAACACTGAAGCTTTCTTT. The chain joins TRBV29-1 to TRBJ1-1; TRBD1 might be the D (5 bases). This CDR3 is 17 amino acids long. V was trimmed by 0 bases and J by 0 bases, leaving 17 bases between them. Germline CDR1 SQVTM, CDR2 ANQGSEA.

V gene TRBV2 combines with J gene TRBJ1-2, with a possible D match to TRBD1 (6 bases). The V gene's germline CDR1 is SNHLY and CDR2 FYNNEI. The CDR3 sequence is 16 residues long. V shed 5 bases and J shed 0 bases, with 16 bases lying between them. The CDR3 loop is CASSSMGGAPNYGYTF. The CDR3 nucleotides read TGTGCCAGCAGTTCGATGGGGGGGGCGCCTAACTATGGCTACACCTTC.

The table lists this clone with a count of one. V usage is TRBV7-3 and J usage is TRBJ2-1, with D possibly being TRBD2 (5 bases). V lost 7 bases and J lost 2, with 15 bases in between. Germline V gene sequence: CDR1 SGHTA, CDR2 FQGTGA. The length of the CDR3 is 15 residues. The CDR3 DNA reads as TGTGCCAGCACCCTCGACAACGGGGCCTACAATGAGCAGTTCTTC. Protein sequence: CASTLDNGAYNEQFF.

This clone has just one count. The CDR3 DNA reads TGTGCCAGCAGCCGGGACAGGGCGAGGCAGTACTTC. The encoded protein is CASSRDRARQYF. The J gene is TRBJ2-7, the V gene TRBV6-5; TRBD1 matches 9 bases. The germline CDR1 and CDR2 sequences are MNHEY and SVGAGI. The CDR3 loop spans 12 amino acids. The V segment lost 6 bases and the J segment 9 bases; nucleotides outside the gene matches: 6.

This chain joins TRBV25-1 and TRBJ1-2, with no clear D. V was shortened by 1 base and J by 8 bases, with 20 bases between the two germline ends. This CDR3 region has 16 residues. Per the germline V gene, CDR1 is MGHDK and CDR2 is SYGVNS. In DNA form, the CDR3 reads TGTGCCAGCAGTGAATCGATGCGGGCAGGCAATAGGGGCTACACCTTC. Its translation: CASSESMRAGNRGYTF.

CDR3 sequence (DNA): TGTGCCAGTACGAACAGGGGGAGGGCCAATGAGCAGTTCTTC. Translation: CASTNRGRANEQFF. This chain joins TRBV6-5 and TRBJ2-1, with D perhaps TRBD1 (8 bases). The CDR3 is 14 amino acids. Per the germline V gene, CDR1 is MNHEY and CDR2 is SVGAGI. Between the trimmed V and J ends, which lost 9 bases and 6 bases, there was a span of 18 bases.

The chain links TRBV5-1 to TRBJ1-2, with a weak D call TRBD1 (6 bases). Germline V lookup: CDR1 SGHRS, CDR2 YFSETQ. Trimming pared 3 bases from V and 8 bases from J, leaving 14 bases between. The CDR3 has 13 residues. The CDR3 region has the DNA TGCGCCAGCAGCTCTACAGGGATTGGCGGCTACACCTTC. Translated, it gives CASSSTGIGGYTF.

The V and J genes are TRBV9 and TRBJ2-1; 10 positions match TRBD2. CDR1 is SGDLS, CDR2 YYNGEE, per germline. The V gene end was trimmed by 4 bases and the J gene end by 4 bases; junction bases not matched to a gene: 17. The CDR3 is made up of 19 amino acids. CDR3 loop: CASSPDPLLAGVRYNEQFF. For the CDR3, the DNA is TGTGCCAGCAGCCCGGACCCCTTGCTAGCGGGAGTTAGGTACAATGAGCAGTTCTTC.

This CDR3 is CASSPSGQSKAFF. The CDR3 DNA follows: TGTGCCAGCTCACCATCGGGACAATCTAAAGCTTTCTTT. This rearrangement joins TRBV18 to TRBJ1-1; tentatively, D is TRBD1 (6 bases). This CDR3 has 13 residues. V lost 2 bases to trimming and J lost 9 bases, with 13 bases between them. Germline loops: CDR1 KGHSH, CDR2 LQKENI.

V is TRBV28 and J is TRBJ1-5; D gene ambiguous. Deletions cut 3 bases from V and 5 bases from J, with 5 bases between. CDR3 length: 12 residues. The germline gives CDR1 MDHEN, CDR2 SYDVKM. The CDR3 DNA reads TGTGCCAGCAGTTTTCCGGATCAGCCCCAGCATTTT. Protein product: CASSFPDQPQHF. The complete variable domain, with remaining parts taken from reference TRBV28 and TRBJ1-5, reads DVKVTQSSRYLVKRTGEKVFLECVQDMDHENMFWYRQDPGLGLRLIYFSYDVKMKEKGDIPEGYSVSREKKERFSLILESASTNQTSMYLCASSFPDQPQHFGDGTRLSIL.

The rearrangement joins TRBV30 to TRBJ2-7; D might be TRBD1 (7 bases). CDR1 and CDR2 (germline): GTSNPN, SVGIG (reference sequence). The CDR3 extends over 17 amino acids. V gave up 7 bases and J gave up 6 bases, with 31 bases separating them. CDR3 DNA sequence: TGTGCCTCCATACCGAGAGGGGGCGCCGCTACGACTAGCGAGCAGTACTTC. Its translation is CASIPRGGAATTSEQYF.

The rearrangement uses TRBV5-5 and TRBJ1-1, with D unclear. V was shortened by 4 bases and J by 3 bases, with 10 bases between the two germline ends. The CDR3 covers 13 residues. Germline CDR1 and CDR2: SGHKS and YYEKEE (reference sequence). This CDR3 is CASSLTPYTEAFF. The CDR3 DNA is TGTGCCAGCAGCCTCACTCCGTACACTGAAGCTTTCTTT.

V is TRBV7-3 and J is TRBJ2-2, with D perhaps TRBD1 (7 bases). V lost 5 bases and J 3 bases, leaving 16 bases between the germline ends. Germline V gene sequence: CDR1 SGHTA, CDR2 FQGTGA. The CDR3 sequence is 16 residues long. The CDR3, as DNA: TGTGCCAGCAGCCGGCCCGGAGGGGGCCACACCGGGGAGCTGTTTTTT. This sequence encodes CASSRPGGGHTGELFF.

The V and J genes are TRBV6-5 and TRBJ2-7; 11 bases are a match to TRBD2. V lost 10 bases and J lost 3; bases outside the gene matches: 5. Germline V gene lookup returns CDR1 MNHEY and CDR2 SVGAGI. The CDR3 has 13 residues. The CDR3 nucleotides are TGTGCCACTCGAACTAGCGGGAGCTACGAGCAGTACTTC. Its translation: CATRTSGSYEQYF.

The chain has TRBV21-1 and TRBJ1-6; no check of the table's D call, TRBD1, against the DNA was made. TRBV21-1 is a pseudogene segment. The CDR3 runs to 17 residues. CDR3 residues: CASSSYGRGKASSPLHF. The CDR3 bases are TGTGCCAGCAGCTCCTACGGCAGGGGCAAGGCTAGTTCACCCCTCCACTTT.

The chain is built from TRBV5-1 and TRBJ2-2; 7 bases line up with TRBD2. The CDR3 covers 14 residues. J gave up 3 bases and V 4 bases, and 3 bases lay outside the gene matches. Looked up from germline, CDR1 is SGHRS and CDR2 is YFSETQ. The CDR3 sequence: CASSGAGDTGELFF. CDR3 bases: TGCGCCAGCAGCGGGGCGGGGGACACCGGGGAGCTGTTTTTT.

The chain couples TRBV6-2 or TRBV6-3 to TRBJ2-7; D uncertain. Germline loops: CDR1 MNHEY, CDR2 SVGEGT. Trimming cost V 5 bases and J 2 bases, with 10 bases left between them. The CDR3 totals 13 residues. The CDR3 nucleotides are TGTGCCAGCAGTCCCTCCGTCCCCTACGAGCAGTACTTC. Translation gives CASSPSVPYEQYF.

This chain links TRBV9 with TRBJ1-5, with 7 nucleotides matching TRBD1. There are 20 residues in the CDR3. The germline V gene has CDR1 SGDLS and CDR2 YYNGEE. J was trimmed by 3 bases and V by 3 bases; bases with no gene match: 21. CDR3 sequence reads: CASSAPPGQIYPKDNQPQHF. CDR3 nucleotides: TGTGCCAGCAGCGCCCCCCCGGGACAGATCTACCCAAAAGACAATCAGCCCCAGCATTTT.